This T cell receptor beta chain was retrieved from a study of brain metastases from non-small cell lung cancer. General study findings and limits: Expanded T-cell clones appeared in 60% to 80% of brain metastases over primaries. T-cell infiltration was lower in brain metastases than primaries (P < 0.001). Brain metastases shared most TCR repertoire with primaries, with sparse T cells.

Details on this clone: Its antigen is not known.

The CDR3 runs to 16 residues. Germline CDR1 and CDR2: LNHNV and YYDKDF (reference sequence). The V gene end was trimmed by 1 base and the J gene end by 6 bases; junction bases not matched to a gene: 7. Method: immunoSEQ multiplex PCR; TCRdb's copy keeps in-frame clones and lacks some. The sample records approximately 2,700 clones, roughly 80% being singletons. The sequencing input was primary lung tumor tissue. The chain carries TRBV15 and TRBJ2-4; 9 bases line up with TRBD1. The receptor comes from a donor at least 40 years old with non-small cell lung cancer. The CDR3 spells CATSRGGTGTRNIQYF. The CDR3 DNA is TGTGCCACCAGCAGAGGTGGGACAGGGACCCGAAACATTCAGTACTTC.